This TCR beta chain stems from a study of human T cells and chemical hapten exposure. TCRdb called the RACE reads again in MiXCR, with one record for every CDR3 protein. The sample shows around 300,000 distinct CDR3 sequences, roughly 6.9% of them seen only once. Sample time point: patch test 1, 2 weeks after DPC sensitization. Described treatment: therapeutic diphenylcyclopropenone sensitization with weekly scalp DPC. This clonotype was counted ten times or more. Its antigen is unidentified. The CDR3 runs to 15 residues. Germline V gene lookup returns CDR1 MNHEY and CDR2 SVGAGI. The V end lost 0 bases, the J end lost 5 bases, and 13 bases lay between the germline ends. Study-wide findings and caveats: Controls formed significantly fewer large CDR3 similarity clusters than expanded TCRs did. The count of PT1 expanded TCRs correlated positively with patch test score.

This chain uses TRBV6-5 with TRBJ1-1, with D uncertain. This TCR derives from a woman aged 18-35 years with alopecia areata. Some clones in this sample may be carry-over from other donors' samples. Sample: whole blood, taken in connection with sensitization to the hapten diphenylcyclopropenone (DPC). The CDR3 protein is CASSYSFLETTEAFF. The CDR3 DNA follows: TGTGCCAGCAGTTACTCGTTTCTGGAGACAACTGAAGCTTTCTTT.